The clone carrying this T cell receptor beta chain was found a few times. For the second PCR, which ran for 7 to 11 cycles, a sample-barcoded 5' primer and a J-beta primer mix were used. MiXCR, applied by TCRdb to the 5' RACE reads, yields one record per CDR3 protein. Here the sample spans around 1.5 million distinct CDR3 sequences, 35% to 45% being singletons. The data stem from a study of blood T cells in healthy people across ages. This sequence originates from a woman aged 18 to 35 in good health. Sequencing was carried out using blood.

For the CDR3, the DNA is TGTGCCAGCAGTTATGGGGAACGGCAGTACTTC. This encodes CASSYGERQYF. This chain uses TRBV6-5 with TRBJ2-7; no clear D gene. This CDR3 region has 11 residues. Trimming stripped 3 bases from V and 9 bases from J, with 9 bases between. Germline loops: CDR1 MNHEY, CDR2 SVGAGI.